A selection of T cell receptor beta chains follows, all from one sample in a study of shared clonotypes between healthy human individuals. Produced via immunoSEQ multiplex PCR; TCRdb's table is partial and in-frame only. This table holds 300,000 to 400,000 clones, roughly 80% found once. Material for sequencing was memory CD4+ T cells sorted from blood. The receptors were gathered from a man aged 25-45 years in good health. The CDR3 runs from the conserved cysteine through the conserved F or W. Fields, in order: clone size, J gene, CDR3 length, D gene, V gene, CDR3 protein, CDR3 DNA. The D gene is left open where the match is weak. Some rows mark clone size as missing; the rest say once, few, many or name a class of expanded clone.

size: -
J: TRBJ1-2
length: 14
D: TRBD1
V: TRBV27
CDR3: CASSETGNRNGYTF
DNA: TGTGCCAGCAGTGAGACAGGGAATCGAAATGGCTACACCTTC

size: few
J: TRBJ2-5
length: 13
D: -
V: TRBV5-6
CDR3: CASSLVYSETQYF
DNA: TGTGCCAGCAGCTTGGTGTATTCTGAGACCCAGTACTTC

size: -
J: TRBJ2-3
length: 14
D: TRBD1
V: TRBV2
CDR3: CASRTGQGTDTQYF
DNA: TGTGCCAGCAGGACAGGGCAAGGCACAGATACGCAGTATTTT

size: -
J: TRBJ2-5
length: 14
D: -
V: TRBV19
CDR3: CASSSRGLGGTQYF
DNA: TGTGCCAGTAGTTCCAGGGGCCTTGGAGGGACCCAGTACTTC

size: -
J: TRBJ2-1
length: 10
D: -
V: TRBV20-1
CDR3: CSARLDEQFF
DNA: TGCAGTGCCCGACTTGATGAGCAGTTCTTC

size: -
J: TRBJ2-5
length: 14
D: -
V: TRBV5-6
CDR3: CASSGGVGRETQYF
DNA: TGTGCCAGCAGCGGGGGAGTGGGACGAGAGACCCAGTACTTC

size: few
J: TRBJ1-2
length: 14
D: -
V: TRBV5-4
CDR3: CASSPGRNRNGYTF
DNA: TGTGCCAGCAGCCCGGGACGGAACCGAAATGGCTACACCTTC

size: -
J: TRBJ2-3
length: 16
D: TRBD2
V: TRBV7-9
CDR3: CASSTASGLYTDTQYF
DNA: TGTGCCAGCAGCACGGCTAGCGGACTATACACAGATACGCAGTATTTT

size: few
J: TRBJ1-1
length: 13
D: -
V: TRBV30
CDR3: CAWKTGPNTEAFF
DNA: TGTGCCTGGAAAACAGGTCCGAACACTGAAGCTTTCTTT

size: -
J: TRBJ2-7
length: 17
D: TRBD2
V: TRBV18
CDR3: CASSPLTAGRDSYEQYF
DNA: TGTGCCAGCTCACCCCTAACTGCAGGGAGGGATTCCTACGAGCAGTACTTC

size: -
J: TRBJ2-5
length: 11
D: -
V: TRBV18
CDR3: CASSEQETQYF
DNA: TGTGCCAGCTCTGAACAAGAGACCCAGTACTTC

size: -
J: TRBJ2-3
length: 15
D: TRBD1
V: TRBV9
CDR3: CASNTGIGGLDTQYF
DNA: TGTGCCAGCAACACGGGAATAGGGGGCCTAGATACGCAGTATTTT

size: -
J: TRBJ2-7
length: 13
D: TRBD2
V: TRBV2
CDR3: CASRDSGAGEQYF
DNA: TGTGCCAGCAGGGATAGCGGGGCGGGGGAGCAGTACTTC

size: many
J: TRBJ2-6
length: 18
D: -
V: TRBV27
CDR3: CASSLLPLIPSGANVLTF
DNA: TGTGCCAGCAGTTTACTGCCCCTTATACCATCTGGGGCCAACGTCCTGACTTTC

size: -
J: TRBJ1-1
length: 14
D: -
V: TRBV7-9
CDR3: CASSLPGYGTEAFF
DNA: TGTGCCAGCAGCTTGCCGGGGTACGGCACTGAAGCTTTCTTT

size: once
J: TRBJ2-2
length: 17
D: -
V: TRBV5-1
CDR3: CASATQGADIHTGELFF
DNA: TGCGCCAGCGCTACCCAGGGAGCCGACATACACACCGGGGAGCTGTTTTTT

size: once
J: TRBJ2-7
length: 12
D: -
V: TRBV11-2
CDR3: CASSGDAYEQYF
DNA: TGTGCCAGCTCGGGGGACGCCTACGAGCAGTACTTC

size: -
J: TRBJ2-3
length: 15
D: -
V: TRBV9
CDR3: CASSVLGARTDTQYF
DNA: TGTGCCAGCAGCGTACTGGGGGCGCGGACAGATACGCAGTATTTT

size: -
J: TRBJ2-7
length: 15
D: -
V: TRBV11-3
CDR3: CASRIQESRVYEQYF
DNA: TGTGCCAGCAGGATACAGGAATCCCGCGTCTACGAGCAGTACTTC

size: -
J: TRBJ2-1
length: 18
D: TRBD2
V: TRBV15
CDR3: CATSRGLSRGEVNNEQFF
DNA: TGTGCCACCAGCAGGGGACTATCGCGGGGAGAGGTCAACAATGAGCAGTTCTTC

size: -
J: TRBJ2-5
length: 15
D: -
V: TRBV6-1
CDR3: CASSPYHREMETQYF
DNA: TGTGCCAGCAGTCCCTACCACAGGGAGATGGAGACCCAGTACTTC

size: -
J: TRBJ2-2
length: 18
D: -
V: TRBV5-1
CDR3: CASSFALGGFRNTGELFF
DNA: TGCGCCAGCAGCTTCGCGTTAGGCGGCTTCCGTAACACCGGGGAGCTGTTTTTT

size: -
J: TRBJ1-5
length: 14
D: -
V: TRBV9
CDR3: CASSSLGSNQPQHF
DNA: TGTGCCAGCAGCTCCCTGGGGAGCAATCAGCCCCAGCATTTT

size: -
J: TRBJ2-6
length: 15
D: TRBD1
V: TRBV2
CDR3: CASSSDRAGANVLTF
DNA: TGTGCCAGCTCATCAGACAGGGCCGGGGCCAACGTCCTGACTTTC

size: few
J: TRBJ2-7
length: 15
D: -
V: TRBV5-1
CDR3: CASSSYGDQGSEQYF
DNA: TGCGCCAGCAGCTCCTACGGGGATCAGGGATCCGAGCAGTACTTC

size: -
J: TRBJ1-2
length: 14
D: TRBD1
V: TRBV2
CDR3: CASSPDRDKYGYTF
DNA: TGTGCCAGCAGCCCGGACAGGGATAAGTACGGCTACACCTTC

size: few
J: TRBJ1-5
length: 15
D: TRBD1
V: TRBV7-8
CDR3: CASSLGTGGYQPQHF
DNA: TGTGCCAGCAGCTTAGGGACAGGAGGTTATCAGCCCCAGCATTTT

size: -
J: TRBJ1-2
length: 14
D: -
V: TRBV9
CDR3: CASSVVGTNYGYTF
DNA: TGTGCCAGCAGCGTAGTCGGGACTAACTATGGCTACACCTTC